The clone carrying this T cell receptor (beta chain) occurred once. This sample was included in a study of blood T cell repertoires in COVID-19. Germline trimming cut 5 bases from V and 6 bases from J; bases unmatched to any gene: 14. The germline gives CDR1 SGHNT, CDR2 YENEEA. This CDR3 is 16 amino acids long. TCRdb keeps only in-frame clones here, not all; method: immunoSEQ multiplex PCR. The repertoire consists of some 90,000 clones, with less than 90% occurring once and the leading ten covering approximately 18%. Sequenced: peripheral blood. The chain employs TRBV11-3 and TRBJ2-7, with 9 bases that match TRBD1. This receptor was obtained from an elderly woman with acute or convalescent COVID-19. The CDR3, as DNA: TGTGCCAGCAGCCCTGTACAGGGGGCCTCCCCCGGCGAGCAGTACTTC. Protein: CASSPVQGASPGEQYF.